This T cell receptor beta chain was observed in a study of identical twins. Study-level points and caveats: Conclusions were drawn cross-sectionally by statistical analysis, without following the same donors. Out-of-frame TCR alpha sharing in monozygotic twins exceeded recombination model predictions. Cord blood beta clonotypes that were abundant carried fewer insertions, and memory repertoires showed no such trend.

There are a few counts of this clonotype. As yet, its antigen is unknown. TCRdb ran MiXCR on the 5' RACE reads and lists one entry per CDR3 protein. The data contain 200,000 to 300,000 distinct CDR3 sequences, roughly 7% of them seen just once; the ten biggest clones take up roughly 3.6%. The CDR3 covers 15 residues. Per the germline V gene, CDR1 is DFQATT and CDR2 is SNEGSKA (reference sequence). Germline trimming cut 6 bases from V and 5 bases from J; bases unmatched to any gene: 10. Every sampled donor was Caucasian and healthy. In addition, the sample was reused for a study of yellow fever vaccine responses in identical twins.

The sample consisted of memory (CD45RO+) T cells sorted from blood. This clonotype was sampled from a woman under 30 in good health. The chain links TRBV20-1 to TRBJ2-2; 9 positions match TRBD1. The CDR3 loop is CSARRWDRDTGELFF. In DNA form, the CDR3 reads TGCAGTGCCAGGAGGTGGGACAGGGATACCGGGGAGCTGTTTTTT.